These 32 T cell receptor beta chains came from one sample sequenced in a study of CD8+CD57+ T cells in acquired aplastic anemia. Researchers used genomic DNA as the template to profile TCR beta VDJ and CDR3. MiXCR, run by TCRdb on the reads, gives a single entry per CDR3 protein. This table has around 150,000 distinct CDR3 sequences, 45% to 55% appearing once. In patients chosen for sequencing, flow cytometry had shown CD8+CD57+ cell expansion. The material sequenced was sorted CD4+, CD8+, or CD8+CD57+ T cells (not recorded which) from PBMCs. These receptors were obtained from a human donor with aplastic anemia.

This clonotype was counted many times. The chain recombines TRBV11-1 with TRBJ2-3, with 10 bases aligning to TRBD2. The CDR3 has 15 residues. Per the germline V gene, CDR1 is SGHAT and CDR2 is FQDESV (reference sequence). The J segment lost 6 bases and the V segment lost 3 bases, leaving 6 bases of the junction unmatched. In nucleotides, the CDR3 is TGTGCCAGCAGCTTGGCTAGCGGGAGAGAGGATACGCAGTATTTT. This gives the protein CASSLASGREDTQYF.

This chain joins TRBV28 and TRBJ1-6; TRBD1 is a possible D gene (6 bases). Trimming removed 2 bases at V and 10 bases at J, with 15 bases between. The CDR3 sequence is 15 residues long. CDR1 and CDR2 from the germline V gene are MDHEN and SYDVKM. CDR3 sequence (DNA): TGTGCCAGCAGTTTAGGTTGGGGGCTCGGGTCACCCCTCCACTTT. Its translation is CASSLGWGLGSPLHF.

Many counts were recorded for this clonotype. The chain recombines TRBV9 with TRBJ2-3; 8 nucleotides match TRBD2. Germline assignment: CDR1 SGDLS and CDR2 YYNGEE. The CDR3 totals 18 residues. Trimming cost V 0 bases and J 3 bases; bases outside gene matches: 12. The CDR3: CASSVGLAGGSRTDTQYF. The CDR3 DNA reads TGTGCCAGCAGCGTAGGGCTAGCGGGTGGATCAAGGACAGATACGCAGTATTTT.

This clonotype was found many times. The V gene is TRBV6-1, the J gene TRBJ2-5; tentative D call: TRBD1 (6 bases). Trimming shortened V by 6 bases and J by 4 bases, and 18 bases separated the two germline ends. CDR3 length: 15 residues. Per germline, CDR1 MNHNS and CDR2 SASEGT. The CDR3 DNA is TGTGCCAGCAGCGCGAGCACAGGGTCGTTAGAGACCCAGTACTTC. Its translation: CASSASTGSLETQYF.

The genes are TRBV4-1 and TRBJ1-5; D ambiguous. Trimming removed 1 base from V and 2 bases from J, with 6 bases in between. Germline loops: CDR1 MGHRA, CDR2 YSYEKL. CDR3 size: 14 residues. The CDR3 is CASSQVMGNQPQHF. CDR3 coding DNA: TGCGCCAGCAGCCAAGTAATGGGCAATCAGCCCCAGCATTTT.

This clonotype has ten or more counts. V gene TRBV20-1 combines with J gene TRBJ2-1; 7 bases fit TRBD2. CDR1 and CDR2 from the germline V gene are DFQATT and SNEGSKA (reference sequence). The CDR3 is made up of 19 amino acids. V shed 0 bases and J 1 base; nucleotides not matched to a gene: 15. For the CDR3, the DNA is TGCAGTGCTAGAGAAGTCGGGCGGGAGCTGCCGATATCCTACAATGAGCAGTTCTTC. This codes for CSAREVGRELPISYNEQFF.

This CDR3 reads CAVLDRGGAGELFF. The CDR3 region has the DNA TGTGCCGTTCTAGACAGGGGAGGTGCCGGGGAGCTGTTTTTT. The chain is built from TRBV6-1 and TRBJ2-2, with 8 bases aligning to TRBD1. Germline values: CDR1 MNHNS, CDR2 SASEGT. There are 14 residues in the CDR3. V lost 11 bases, J lost 6 bases, and 11 bases stayed unmatched.

This clonotype turned up a few times. The chain employs TRBV10-3 and TRBJ2-1; D uncertain. This CDR3 is 13 amino acids long. The V end lost 2 bases, the J end lost 6 bases, and 8 bases lay between the germline ends. From germline, CDR1 is ENHRY and CDR2 SYGVKD. This CDR3 is CAISEGKANEQFF. The CDR3 coding sequence is TGTGCCATCAGTGAGGGAAAAGCCAATGAGCAGTTCTTC.

Of note for this clonotype: No conserved phenylalanine or tryptophan ends this CDR3, so it is likely a read error. The chain joins TRBV13 to TRBJ2-1; the D gene could be TRBD1 or TRBD2 (5 bases each). This CDR3 is 15 amino acids long. Germline V lookup: CDR1 PRHDT, CDR2 FYEKMQ (reference sequence). V was shortened by 3 bases and J by 0 bases, with 9 bases between the two germline ends. The CDR3 nucleotides are TGTGCCAGCAGCTTGGTGGGGGACTCCTACAATGAGCAGTTCTCC. This codes for CASSLVGDSYNEQFS.

This clonotype was counted at least ten times. The rearrangement joins TRBV19 to TRBJ1-2; TRBD1 matches at 10 bases. Unmatched junction bases numbered 5, after V lost 6 bases and J lost 1 base. Germline V CDR1 and CDR2: LNHDA, SQIVND (reference sequence). The CDR3 is 15 amino acids. This chain's CDR3 is CASSPGTGVNYGYTF. DNA for the CDR3: TGTGCCAGTAGCCCGGGGACAGGGGTTAACTATGGCTACACCTTC.

This clonotype was seen a single time. V gene TRBV10-1 combines with J gene TRBJ2-1, with D possibly matching TRBD2 (5 bases). The CDR3 spans 13 residues. Germline V gives CDR1 WNHNN, CDR2 SYGVQD (reference sequence). V lost 8 bases to trimming and J lost 7 bases, with 15 bases between them. CDR3 residues: CASVAGWENEQFF. CDR3 DNA sequence: TGCGCCAGCGTGGCGGGCTGGGAGAATGAGCAGTTCTTC.

Details on this clonotype: A much larger clonotype is one base distant, so this may be a read error. The chain joins TRBV15 to TRBJ2-2; TRBD1 matches at 7 bases. This CDR3 is 15 amino acids long. Germline CDR1 reads LNHNV; CDR2 reads YYDKDF (reference sequence). CDR3 sequence (DNA): TGTGCCAGCAGCGCCACAGGGGTTAGCACCGGGGAGCTGTTATTT. It specifies CASSATGVSTGELLF.

In its sample, this clonotype was seen many times. This chain uses TRBV14 with TRBJ1-2, with TRBD1 identical over 7 bases. V trimming: 1 base; J trimming: 4 bases; junction bases outside the gene matches: 6. From germline, CDR1 is SGHDN and CDR2 FVKESK. There are 15 residues in the CDR3. CDR3 in amino acids: CASSQGQGGTYGYTF. DNA for the CDR3: TGTGCCAGCAGCCAAGGACAGGGAGGAACCTATGGCTACACCTTC.

Regarding this clonotype: A single base separates this from a much larger clone, so it may be a read error. V usage is TRBV4-2 and J usage is TRBJ1-1, with 8 bases that match TRBD1. The CDR3 length is 17 residues. The germline V gene has CDR1 LGHNA and CDR2 YNFKEQ. The CDR3 spells CASSQVGQVIMNTETFF. The CDR3 coding sequence is TGTGCCAGCAGCCAAGTGGGACAGGTCATCATGAACACTGAAACTTTCTTT.

V usage is TRBV4-1 and J usage is TRBJ2-1; no firm D call. The CDR3 spans 14 residues. CDR1 and CDR2 from the germline V gene are MGHRA and YSYEKL. V gave up 0 bases and J gave up 3 bases, with 6 bases separating them. CDR3 in DNA: TGCGCCAGCAGCCAAGAAACAAACTACAATGAGCAGTTCTTC. This translates into CASSQETNYNEQFF.

V gene TRBV7-9 combines with J gene TRBJ2-7; D unclear. Trimming cost V 1 base and J 3 bases, with 10 bases left between them. Germline assignment: CDR1 SEHNR and CDR2 FQNEAQ (reference sequence). The CDR3 runs 14 residues. CDR3 sequence reads: CASSLEVSGYEQYF. The DNA of the CDR3 is TGTGCCAGCAGCTTAGAGGTATCGGGCTACGAGCAGTACTTC.

The gene calls are TRBV27 and TRBJ2-3; D may correspond to TRBD1 or TRBD2 (6 bases each). Germline loops: CDR1 MNHEY, CDR2 SMNVEV (reference sequence). Trimming cost V 3 bases and J 4 bases, with 11 bases left between them. The CDR3 runs to 14 residues. The CDR3, as DNA: TGTGCCAGCAGTTTCCGGGGGCTCCCAGATACGCAGTATTTT. It specifies CASSFRGLPDTQYF.

This clonotype showed up many times. The chain has TRBV2 and TRBJ2-3; perhaps TRBD2 as D (6 bases). CDR1 and CDR2 from the germline V gene are SNHLY and FYNNEI. Deletions cut 10 bases from V and 5 bases from J, with 16 bases between. This CDR3 is 13 amino acids long. CDR3 DNA: TGTGCCACGCCTAGGGTAGCGGAAGATACGCAGTATTTT. Its protein is CATPRVAEDTQYF.

This rearrangement joins TRBV29-1 to TRBJ1-6; D is unclear. The ends were cut back, 7 bases at V and 7 bases at J, with 5 bases in the middle. Germline values: CDR1 SQVTM, CDR2 ANQGSEA. CDR3 length equals 10 residues. The CDR3 reads CSASNSPLHF. The CDR3 DNA follows: TGCAGCGCCTCGAATTCACCCCTCCACTTT. Together with reference TRBV29-1 and TRBJ1-6, the CDR3 gives the full variable domain: SAVISQKPSRDICQRGTSLTIQCQVDSQVTMMFWYRQQPGQSLTLIATANQGSEATYESGFVIDKFPISRPNLTFSTLTVSNMSPEDSSIYLCSASNSPLHFGNGTRLTVT.

This rearrangement joins TRBV24-1 to TRBJ2-5; TRBD2 matches at 12 bases. CDR1 is KGHDR, CDR2 SFDVKD, per germline. This CDR3 is 17 amino acids long. Unmatched junction bases numbered 8, after V lost 2 bases and J lost 5 bases. Here the CDR3 DNA reads TGTGCCACCAGTGATTCGCTGACTAGCGGGGGTTCGGAGACCCAGTACTTC. Amino acid sequence: CATSDSLTSGGSETQYF.

This clonotype was seen a few times. V and J are TRBV10-3 and TRBJ1-5; D gene uncertain. The CDR3 has 13 amino acids. CDR1 and CDR2 from the germline V gene are ENHRY and SYGVKD. Trimming pared 0 bases from V and 1 base from J, leaving 1 base between. The CDR3 region is CAISESSNQPQHF. As DNA, the CDR3 is TGTGCCATCAGTGAGTCAAGCAATCAGCCCCAGCATTTT.

Ten or more counts support this clonotype. The rearrangement links TRBV5-4 to TRBJ2-7, with TRBD2 identical over 7 bases. CDR1 SGHNT and CDR2 YYREEE come from the germline V gene (reference sequence). This CDR3 is built from 14 residues. J gave up 2 bases and V 4 bases, and 6 bases lay outside the gene matches. The CDR3 spells CASSVIAGAYEQYF. The CDR3 bases are TGTGCCAGCAGCGTGATCGCGGGGGCCTACGAGCAGTACTTC.

This chain connects TRBV20-1 to TRBJ2-1; TRBD2 matches at 7 bases. With V trimmed by 4 bases and J by 6 bases, 12 bases remained unmatched. The CDR3 has 15 residues. Germline lookup yields CDR1 DFQATT and CDR2 SNEGSKA (reference sequence). CDR3 protein: CSATPWAGVGNEQFF. The CDR3 DNA reads as TGCAGTGCTACCCCCTGGGCGGGGGTGGGCAATGAGCAGTTCTTC.

A word on this clonotype: The CDR3 end shows no conserved phenylalanine or tryptophan, and so a read error is likely. The rearrangement joins TRBV2 to TRBJ1-4, with a weak D call TRBD1 (5 bases). This CDR3 has 14 amino acids. Germline V gene sequence: CDR1 SNHLY, CDR2 FYNNEI. The CDR3 coding sequence is TGTGCCAGCAGTGCCGGGGGTACTAGTGAAAAACTGTTTTCT. Encoded protein: CASSAGGTSEKLFS.

This clonotype was detected only a few times. This rearrangement joins TRBV29-1 to TRBJ2-1; 8 nucleotides line up with TRBD2. The germline V gene has CDR1 SQVTM and CDR2 ANQGSEA. CDR3 size: 13 residues. The junction had 8 bases not matched to a gene; V was cut back by 8 bases and J by 5 bases. The CDR3 DNA reads as TGCAGCACCTTAAGCGGGGGCAACAATGAGCAGTTCTTC. Its protein product is CSTLSGGNNEQFF.

V is TRBV2 and J is TRBJ1-4, with a weak D call TRBD1 (5 bases). Germline CDR1 and CDR2: SNHLY and FYNNEI. V lost 8 bases and J 6 bases, leaving 16 bases between the germline ends. This CDR3 is built from 14 residues. The CDR3 DNA is TGTGCCAGCGCTTTCGGGACTGCACATGAAAAACTGTTTTTT. Translated, it gives CASAFGTAHEKLFF. Together with reference TRBV2 and TRBJ1-4, the CDR3 gives the full variable domain: EPEVTQTPSHQVTQMGQEVILRCVPISNHLYFYWYRQILGQKVEFLVSFYNNEISEKSEIFDDQFSVERPDGSNFTLKIRSTKLEDSAMYFCASAFGTAHEKLFFGSGTQLSVL.

In this sample, this clonotype turned up many times. This sequence joins TRBV11-1 and TRBJ1-1, with D perhaps matching TRBD1 (5 bases). The ends were cut back, 3 bases at V and 6 bases at J, with 23 bases in the middle. Germline-derived CDR1 and CDR2 are SGHAT and FQDESV (reference sequence). The CDR3 length is 17 residues. CDR3 nucleotide sequence: TGTGCCAGCAGCTTCCAATTGGGGGTTCCCGCCAGTGCTGAAGCTTTCTTT. Translated, it gives CASSFQLGVPASAEAFF. The full variable domain, with the rest looked up from reference TRBV11-1 and TRBJ1-1, is EAEVAQSPRYKITEKSQAVAFWCDPISGHATLYWYRQILGQGPELLVQFQDESVVDDSQLPKDRFSAERLKGVDSTLKIQPAELGDSAMYLCASSFQLGVPASAEAFFGQGTRLTVV.

The V call is TRBV30, the J call TRBJ1-5; no clear D gene. V was clipped by 1 base and J by 3 bases, with 7 bases between them. Germline assignment: CDR1 GTSNPN and CDR2 SVGIG (reference sequence). This CDR3 is built from 13 residues. The CDR3 DNA reads as TGTGCCTGGAGTGGGCAGGACAATCAGCCCCAGCATTTT. Its translation: CAWSGQDNQPQHF.

This clonotype has at least ten counts. The V gene is TRBV20-1, the J gene TRBJ2-7; tentatively, D is TRBD1 or TRBD2 (5 bases each). V was shortened by 6 bases and J by 4 bases, with 16 bases between the two germline ends. This CDR3 is 13 amino acids long. In germline, CDR1 is DFQATT, CDR2 SNEGSKA (reference sequence). This chain's CDR3 is CSARPGPGYEQYF. CDR3 DNA: TGCAGTGCCAGACCGGGGCCAGGATACGAGCAGTACTTC.

The gene calls are TRBV19 and TRBJ2-6; possible D gene TRBD1, 5 bases. Per the germline V gene, CDR1 is LNHDA and CDR2 is SQIVND (reference sequence). The CDR3 runs 15 residues. Trimming pared 5 bases from V and 4 bases from J, leaving 12 bases between. The CDR3 DNA reads TGTGCCAGTAGTCCCCCAGGGATGGGGGCCAACGTCCTGACTTTC. As protein: CASSPPGMGANVLTF.

The sample holds many counts of this clonotype. The chain has TRBV4-2 and TRBJ2-7; perhaps D is TRBD1 or TRBD2 (5 bases each). CDR1 LGHNA and CDR2 YNFKEQ come from the germline V gene. The CDR3 consists of 15 residues. Trimming pared 0 bases from V and 1 base from J, leaving 10 bases between. This CDR3 is CASSQEAGTSYEQYF. For the CDR3, the DNA is TGTGCCAGCAGCCAAGAGGCCGGGACGTCCTACGAGCAGTACTTC.

Points on this clonotype: The conserved final phenylalanine or tryptophan is absent from the CDR3, which likely points to a read error. In nucleotides, the CDR3 is TGTGCCACCAGCAGAGATCTTGAAGCTGAAGCTTTCTCT. This translates into CATSRDLEAEAFS. The chain links TRBV15 to TRBJ1-1; D is undetermined. Germline-derived CDR1 and CDR2 are LNHNV and YYDKDF (reference sequence). The V and J ends lost 0 bases and 6 bases respectively, with 8 bases between them. CDR3 length: 13 amino acids.